This T cell receptor beta chain was observed in a study of identical twins. TCRdb re-derived calls from the 5' RACE reads in MiXCR, one entry per CDR3 protein. The data contain roughly 1,500,000 distinct CDR3 sequences, around a third of them singletons. V dropped 0 bases and J dropped 3 bases, with 11 bases sitting between them. Germline V gene sequence: CDR1 LNHNV, CDR2 YYDKDF (reference sequence). The CDR3 loop spans 16 amino acids. This clonotype has just a few counts. Sequencing was carried out using cord blood. The V call is TRBV15, the J call TRBJ1-4; D is unresolved. The receptor comes from a newborn girl in good health. The CDR3 region is CATSRDFVPANEKLFF. The DNA for the CDR3 is TGTGCCACCAGCAGAGATTTCGTTCCGGCTAATGAAAAACTGTTTTTT.